These 9 T cell receptor beta chains originate from one sample sequenced in a study of CD8 T cells in ankylosing spondylitis. Study-level findings and limits: Blood of patients with ankylosing spondylitis appeared to be characterized by a TCR beta motif of eight highly homologous variants.

Their antigen targets remain unknown. One entry per CDR3 protein results from TCRdb running MiXCR on the 5' RACE reads. The table has approximately 440,000 distinct CDR3 sequences, 17% seen once. The sequenced sample consisted of blood, either unsorted or a sorted T cell fraction (not recorded which). These TCRs come from a male donor with ankylosing spondylitis.

The rearrangement joins TRBV9 to TRBJ2-3, with 10 nucleotides matching TRBD2. Germline CDR1 SGDLS, CDR2 YYNGEE. V dropped 4 bases and J dropped 3; count of bases not matched to a gene: 11. This CDR3 comprises 17 residues. The DNA for the CDR3 is TGTGCCAGCAGCAGACTAAAGACTAGCGGGCTAACAGATACGCAGTATTTT. This codes for CASSRLKTSGLTDTQYF.

CDR3 region: CASVLAGRNTEAFF. The CDR3 DNA reads as TGTGCCAGCGTCTTGGCAGGGCGTAACACTGAAGCTTTCTTT. The chain uses TRBV7-9 and TRBJ1-1; the D gene is possibly TRBD1 (5 bases). V lost 8 bases and J lost 2, with 15 bases in between. The CDR3 extends over 14 amino acids. The germline V gene has CDR1 SEHNR and CDR2 FQNEAQ (reference sequence).

The chain has TRBV5-1 and TRBJ1-2; TRBD1 agrees at 8 bases. Per the germline V gene, CDR1 is SGHRS and CDR2 is YFSETQ. The J segment lost 4 bases and the V segment lost 4 bases, leaving 3 bases of the junction unmatched. This CDR3 contains 13 residues. CDR3: CASSLGTGYGYTF. The CDR3 nucleotides are TGCGCCAGCAGCCTGGGGACAGGCTATGGCTACACCTTC.

This clonotype came up a few times. The gene calls are TRBV5-1 and TRBJ2-1; 14 bases fit TRBD2. The CDR3 loop spans 16 amino acids. The V gene's germline CDR1 is SGHRS and CDR2 YFSETQ. V trimming: 0 bases; J trimming: 9 bases; junction bases outside the gene matches: 5. The CDR3 loop reads CASSLGGLAGVSEQFF. The CDR3 DNA sequence: TGCGCCAGCAGCTTGGGGGGACTAGCGGGAGTCAGTGAGCAGTTCTTC.

The V gene is TRBV30, the J gene TRBJ1-1, with 9 positions matching TRBD1. The V and J ends lost 3 bases and 1 base, in that order; junction bases with no gene match: 6. Germline lookup yields CDR1 GTSNPN and CDR2 SVGIG (reference sequence). CDR3 length: 15 amino acids. The CDR3 DNA reads TGTGCCTGGAGCGGAGGGACAGGGAAGAACACTGAAGCTTTCTTT. Translating gives CAWSGGTGKNTEAFF.

V and J are TRBV20-1 and TRBJ2-2; 9 bases are a match to TRBD1. The CDR3 spans 15 residues. The junction had 9 bases not matched to a gene; V was cut back by 5 bases and J by 5 bases. Germline V CDR1 and CDR2: DFQATT, SNEGSKA (reference sequence). The CDR3 is CSAASGTGRTGELFF. Written as DNA, the CDR3 is TGCAGTGCTGCCTCCGGGACAGGGCGAACCGGGGAGCTGTTTTTT.

This clonotype was counted between two and nine times. The rearrangement links TRBV12-3 or TRBV12-4 to TRBJ2-2; 8 positions match TRBD2. Trimming removed 3 bases from V and 6 bases from J; junction bases left unmatched: 6. The CDR3 extends over 15 amino acids. This chain's CDR3 is CASSLGTRGSGELFF. CDR3 sequence (DNA): TGTGCCAGCAGTTTGGGGACTAGGGGTTCCGGGGAGCTGTTTTTT.

This chain joins TRBV28 and TRBJ1-1, with 8 bases aligning to TRBD1. After removal of 5 bases from V and 4 bases from J, the junction contained 15 bases not matched to a gene. The germline CDR1 and CDR2 sequences are MDHEN and SYDVKM. The CDR3 has 17 residues. This CDR3 is CASSHPIGQGVSTEAFF. As DNA, the CDR3 is TGTGCCAGCAGTCACCCCATTGGACAGGGCGTCAGCACTGAAGCTTTCTTT.

This clonotype has just a few counts. The V call is TRBV7-9, the J call TRBJ2-2, with D perhaps TRBD2 (6 bases). Germline lookup yields CDR1 SEHNR and CDR2 FQNEAQ (reference sequence). The CDR3 consists of 15 residues. Trimming pared 5 bases from V and 5 bases from J, leaving 15 bases between. This chain's CDR3 is CASSLPGLTTGELFF. CDR3 nucleotide sequence: TGTGCCAGCAGCCTTCCGGGACTCACGACCGGGGAGCTGTTTTTT.